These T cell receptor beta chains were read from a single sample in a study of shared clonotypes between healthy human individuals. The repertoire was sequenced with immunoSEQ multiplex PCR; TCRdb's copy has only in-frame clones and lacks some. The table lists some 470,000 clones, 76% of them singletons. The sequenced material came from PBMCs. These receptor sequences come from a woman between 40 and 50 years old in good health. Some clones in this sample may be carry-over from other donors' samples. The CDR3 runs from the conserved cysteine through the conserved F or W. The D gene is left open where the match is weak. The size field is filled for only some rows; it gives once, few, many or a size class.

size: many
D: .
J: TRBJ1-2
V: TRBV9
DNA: TGTGCCAGCAGCCCCCTGGGGGGGATCGGCTACACCTTC
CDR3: CASSPLGGIGYTF

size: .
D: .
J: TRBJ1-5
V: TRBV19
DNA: TGTGCCAGTACGTCTTTTATTAGGGATCAGCCCCAGCATTTT
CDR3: CASTSFIRDQPQHF

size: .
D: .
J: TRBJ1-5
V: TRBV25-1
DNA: TGTGCCAGCAGTGTCGGGGGCTGGCAGCCCCAGCATTTT
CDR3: CASSVGGWQPQHF

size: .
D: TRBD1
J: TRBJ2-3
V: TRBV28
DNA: TGTGCCAGCAGTGTCCCTGGACAGGAGGACACAGATACGCAGTATTTT
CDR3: CASSVPGQEDTDTQYF

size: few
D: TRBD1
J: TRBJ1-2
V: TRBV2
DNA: TGTGCCAGCAGTCCGGGACAGTCGGTCTATGGCTACACCTTC
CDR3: CASSPGQSVYGYTF

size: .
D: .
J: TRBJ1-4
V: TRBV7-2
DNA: TGTGCCAGCAGCTTAGGAGGAGATCCAACTAATGAAAAACTGTTTTTT
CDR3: CASSLGGDPTNEKLFF

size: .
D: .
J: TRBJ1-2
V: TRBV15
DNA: TGTGCCACCAGCAGAGGCGGCACATTAAACTATGGCTACACCTTC
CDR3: CATSRGGTLNYGYTF

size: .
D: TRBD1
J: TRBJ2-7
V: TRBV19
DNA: TGTGCCAGTAGTATCCGGGACAGCTCCTACGAGCAGTACTTC
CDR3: CASSIRDSSYEQYF

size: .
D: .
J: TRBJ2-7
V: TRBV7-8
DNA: TGTGCCAGCAGCTTAGGGATAGTCTCCCCAACCCCCTACGAGCAGTACTTC
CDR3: CASSLGIVSPTPYEQYF

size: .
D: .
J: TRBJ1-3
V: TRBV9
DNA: TGTGCCAGCAGCGTAGAACTTACACTGGGAAACACCATATATTTT
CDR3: CASSVELTLGNTIYF

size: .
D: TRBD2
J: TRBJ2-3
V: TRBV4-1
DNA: TGCGCCAGCAGCCAAACTAGCGGGGGCTTCACAGATACGCAGTATTTT
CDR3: CASSQTSGGFTDTQYF

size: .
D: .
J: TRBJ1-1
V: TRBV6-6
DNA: TGTGCCAGCAGTTATCAGGGGAGTGTTGTTGAAGCTTTCTTT
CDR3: CASSYQGSVVEAFF

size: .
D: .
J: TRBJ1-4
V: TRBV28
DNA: TGTGCCAGCAGCCTCTGGGGTCGTAATGAAAAACTGTTTTTT
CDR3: CASSLWGRNEKLFF

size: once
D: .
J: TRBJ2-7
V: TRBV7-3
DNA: TGTGCCAGCAGCTTCCCGCAGCAGGGAATGACCTACGAGCAGTACTTC
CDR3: CASSFPQQGMTYEQYF

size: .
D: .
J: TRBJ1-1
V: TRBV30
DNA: TGTGCCTGGAACAGAGACAGGACGAACACTGAAGCTTTCTTT
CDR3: CAWNRDRTNTEAFF

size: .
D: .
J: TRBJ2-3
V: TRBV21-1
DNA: TGTGCCAGCAGCAAAGTAGCCGCCCCGGGGGAGTATTTT
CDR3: CASSKVAAPGEYF

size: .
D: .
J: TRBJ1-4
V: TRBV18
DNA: TGTGCCAGCTCACCGGGATCAACTAATGAAAAACTGTTTTTT
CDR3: CASSPGSTNEKLFF

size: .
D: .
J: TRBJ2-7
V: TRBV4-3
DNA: TGCGCCAGCAGCCAAGATATGCTAGCGCGGACCTACGAGCAGTACTTC
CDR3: CASSQDMLARTYEQYF

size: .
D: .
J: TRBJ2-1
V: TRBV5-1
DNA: TGCGCCAGCAGCTTGGTCCCCCGGGGGAGCTCCTACAATGAGCAGTTCTTC
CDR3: CASSLVPRGSSYNEQFF